This entry lists 20 T cell receptor beta chains sequenced from one sample in a study of T cells in localized non-small cell lung cancer. The repertoire was sequenced with immunoSEQ multiplex PCR; TCRdb's copy has only in-frame clones and lacks some. The repertoire holds roughly 25,000 clones, roughly 90% seen once, with roughly 15% in the top ten. The sample here was peripheral blood, taken before any cancer treatment. These receptors all stem from a man between 40 and 69 years old with stage III squamous cell lung carcinoma.

V is TRBV25-1 and J is TRBJ2-6, with D possibly matching TRBD1 (5 bases). This CDR3 has 17 residues. Trimming pared 1 base from V and 4 bases from J, leaving 14 bases between. Germline values: CDR1 MGHDK, CDR2 SYGVNS. CDR3 in DNA: TGTGCCAGCAGTGAATTGGCAGGGCGGACCGGGGCCAACGTCCTGACTTTC. It specifies CASSELAGRTGANVLTF.

V and J are TRBV28 and TRBJ1-4; a possible D gene is TRBD1 (6 bases). CDR3 length equals 15 residues. The V end lost 5 bases, the J end lost 2 bases, and 12 bases lay between the germline ends. CDR1 is MDHEN, CDR2 SYDVKM, per germline. As DNA, the CDR3 is TGTGCCAGCAGTCACCGGGGGGCCACTAATGAAAAACTGTTTTTT. It yields the protein CASSHRGATNEKLFF. The whole variable domain, filled in from reference TRBV28 and TRBJ1-4, reads DVKVTQSSRYLVKRTGEKVFLECVQDMDHENMFWYRQDPGLGLRLIYFSYDVKMKEKGDIPEGYSVSREKKERFSLILESASTNQTSMYLCASSHRGATNEKLFFGSGTQLSVL.

Worth noting for this clone: One end of the junction fails to match germline, which may point to a read error. The CDR3 reads CASREANYGYTF. The CDR3 DNA follows: TGTGCCAGCAGGGAAGCTAATTATGGCTACACCTTC. V gene TRBV6-5 combines with J gene TRBJ1-2; D ambiguous. The CDR3 has 12 residues. Germline lookup yields CDR1 MNHEY and CDR2 SVGAGI.

The V and J genes are TRBV27 and TRBJ1-2, with D possibly being TRBD1 (6 bases). V lost 0 bases, J lost 4 bases, and 6 bases lay in between. The germline CDR1 and CDR2 sequences are MNHEY and SMNVEV (reference sequence). The CDR3 has 13 residues. The CDR3 here is CASSLSGAYGYTF. In nucleotides, the CDR3 is TGTGCCAGCAGTTTATCGGGGGCCTATGGCTACACCTTC.

V usage is TRBV7-8 and J usage is TRBJ1-5; a weak D match, TRBD1 (6 bases). CDR1 is SGHVS, CDR2 FQNEAQ, per germline. CDR3 length: 16 residues. V was shortened by 5 bases and J by 2 bases, with 16 bases between the two germline ends. The CDR3 loop reads CASSPRTATGNQPQHF. The CDR3 region has the DNA TGTGCCAGCAGCCCCCGGACAGCGACGGGCAATCAGCCCCAGCATTTT.

The chain joins TRBV19 to TRBJ2-7, with 10 positions matching TRBD1. CDR3 length: 17 amino acids. With V trimmed by 5 bases and J by 0 bases, 10 bases remained unmatched. The germline V gene encodes CDR1 LNHDA and CDR2 SQIVND (reference sequence). This CDR3 reads CASSRQGAAAYSYEQYF. In DNA form, the CDR3 reads TGTGCCAGTAGTCGACAGGGGGCGGCGGCCTACTCCTACGAGCAGTACTTC.

The chain combines TRBV7-2 with TRBJ1-3; D remains ambiguous. CDR1 and CDR2 (germline): SGHTA, FQGNSA. The V gene lost 4 bases and the J gene lost 0 bases, with 13 bases spanning the gap. This CDR3 spans 16 amino acids. The CDR3 region is CASSSAITNSGNTIYF. The CDR3 region has the DNA TGTGCCAGCAGCTCCGCGATTACTAACTCTGGAAACACCATATATTTT.

This chain uses TRBV5-1 with TRBJ2-3; 7 bases agree with TRBD1. V was pared by 9 bases and J by 0 bases, with 10 bases of the junction left unmatched. This CDR3 has 15 residues. The germline V gene has CDR1 SGHRS and CDR2 YFSETQ. Here the CDR3 DNA reads TGCGCCACCAACCTCCAGGGGGTTAGCACAGATACGCAGTATTTT. Translation gives CATNLQGVSTDTQYF.

In its sample, this clone was seen once. The genes are TRBV6-1 and TRBJ2-5; TRBD1 matches 10 bases. Germline V gene sequence: CDR1 MNHNS, CDR2 SASEGT. The V gene end was trimmed by 7 bases and the J gene end by 1 base; junction bases not matched to a gene: 3. The CDR3 loop spans 14 amino acids. CDR3 protein: CASIRDRGQETQYF. DNA for the CDR3: TGTGCCAGCATCCGGGACAGGGGCCAAGAGACCCAGTACTTC.

The chain is built from TRBV28 and TRBJ1-6; D unclear. V lost 3 bases, J lost 7 bases, and 4 bases lay in between. From germline, CDR1 is MDHEN and CDR2 SYDVKM. This CDR3 spans 12 amino acids. The CDR3 spells CASSLLNSPLHF. The DNA for the CDR3 is TGTGCCAGCAGTTTGTTAAATTCACCCCTCCACTTT.

The table lists this clone with a few counts. This CDR3 reads CASSPGTGPGNSPLHF. CDR3 DNA sequence: TGTGCCAGCTCACCAGGGACAGGGCCAGGCAATTCACCCCTCCACTTT. This rearrangement joins TRBV18 to TRBJ1-6, with 9 bases matching TRBD1. This CDR3 comprises 16 residues. The V segment lost 2 bases and the J segment 7 bases; nucleotides outside the gene matches: 6. Germline loops: CDR1 KGHSH, CDR2 LQKENI.

The chain couples TRBV19 to TRBJ2-5, with TRBD1 identical over 9 bases. The CDR3 totals 15 residues. The V gene's germline CDR1 is LNHDA and CDR2 SQIVND (reference sequence). J lost 4 bases, V lost 2 bases, and 5 bases had no gene match. The chain's CDR3 is CASSIMTGGRETQYF. The CDR3 nucleotides are TGTGCCAGTAGTATAATGACAGGGGGAAGAGAGACCCAGTACTTC.

The chain has TRBV7-2 and TRBJ1-6; D possibly corresponds to TRBD1 (5 bases). The CDR3 spans 17 residues. Trimming pared 1 base from V and 0 bases from J, leaving 10 bases between. In germline, CDR1 is SGHTA, CDR2 FQGNSA. In DNA form, the CDR3 reads TGTGCCAGCAGCTTAGGTCCAGGGAGCTCCTATAATTCACCCCTCCACTTT. Translation gives CASSLGPGSSYNSPLHF. The full variable domain, with the rest looked up from reference TRBV7-2 and TRBJ1-6, is GAGVSQSPSNKVTEKGKDVELRCDPISGHTALYWYRQSLGQGLEFLIYFQGNSAPDKSGLPSDRFSAERTGGSVSTLTIQRTQQEDSAVYLCASSLGPGSSYNSPLHFGNGTRLTVT.

The chain couples TRBV5-5 to TRBJ2-5; D may correspond to TRBD1 or TRBD2 (5 bases each). This CDR3 contains 15 residues. Germline CDR1 SGHKS, CDR2 YYEKEE (reference sequence). V was shortened by 0 bases and J by 4 bases, with 13 bases between the two germline ends. CDR3 amino acids: CASSLGMGRGETQYF. In nucleotides, the CDR3 is TGTGCCAGCAGCTTGGGGATGGGACGGGGAGAGACCCAGTACTTC.

V and J are TRBV7-9 and TRBJ2-1; 9 bases fit TRBD1. CDR3 length: 16 residues. The V gene end was trimmed by 5 bases and the J gene end by 3 bases; junction bases not matched to a gene: 8. Germline CDR1 is SEHNR and CDR2 is FQNEAQ (reference sequence). The CDR3, as DNA: TGTGCCAGCAGCCCCCTCGGACAGGGGATCTACAATGAGCAGTTCTTC. Protein sequence: CASSPLGQGIYNEQFF. Filled out from reference TRBV7-9 and TRBJ2-1, the complete variable domain reads DTGVSQNPRHKITKRGQNVTFRCDPISEHNRLYWYRQTLGQGPEFLTYFQNEAQLEKSRLLSDRFSAERPKGSFSTLEIQRTEQGDSAMYLCASSPLGQGIYNEQFFGPGTRLTVL.

The V call is TRBV4-3, the J call TRBJ1-2, with TRBD1 identical over 10 bases. Germline trimming cut 3 bases from V and 4 bases from J; bases unmatched to any gene: 8. CDR3 length equals 16 residues. Germline assignment: CDR1 LGHNA and CDR2 YSLEER. CDR3 coding DNA: TGCGCCAGCAGCCAGCGAAGGGACAGGGGTGTCTATGGCTACACCTTC. It specifies CASSQRRDRGVYGYTF.

The rearrangement joins TRBV6-4 to TRBJ2-1, with 11 bases fitting TRBD2. The CDR3 totals 14 residues. Trimming cost V 3 bases and J 6 bases; bases outside gene matches: 1. Germline CDR1 MRHNA, CDR2 SNTAGT. CDR3 coding DNA: TGTGCCAGCAGTGAGACTAGCGGGATCAATGAGCAGTTCTTC. This translates into CASSETSGINEQFF.

This sequence joins TRBV19 and TRBJ2-7; D is possibly TRBD1 (6 bases). Deletions cut 6 bases from V and 1 base from J, with 10 bases between. Germline loops: CDR1 LNHDA, CDR2 SQIVND (reference sequence). The CDR3 has 13 amino acids. The CDR3 here is CASSPQGSYEQYF. The CDR3, as DNA: TGTGCCAGTAGCCCCCAGGGGTCCTACGAGCAGTACTTC.

This clone was detected only a few times. The chain links TRBV7-9 to TRBJ2-7, with 10 bases identical to TRBD1. The trim removed 5 bases at V and 6 bases at J, leaving 16 bases unmatched. Germline V gene data show CDR1 as SEHNR and CDR2 as FQNEAQ (reference sequence). This CDR3 is built from 17 residues. CDR3 DNA sequence: TGTGCCAGCAGCATACGGGGACAGGGGAGTAAAACTGGCGAGCAGTACTTC. This codes for CASSIRGQGSKTGEQYF.

The rearrangement links TRBV4-3 to TRBJ2-2; D is tentatively TRBD1 or TRBD2 (5 bases each). This CDR3 spans 16 amino acids. V lost 0 bases and J 1 base, leaving 9 bases between the germline ends. Germline V lookup: CDR1 LGHNA, CDR2 YSLEER. The CDR3 nucleotides read TGCGCCAGCAGCCAAGATGAGGGGCGGAACACCGGGGAGCTGTTTTTT. Amino acids: CASSQDEGRNTGELFF.